One sample yielded the 19 T cell receptor beta chains listed below, sequenced in a study of T cell responses to AZD1222 COVID-19 vaccine. The data were produced by immunoSEQ multiplex PCR, yet TCRdb's version contains in-frame clones alone and is incomplete. The data show about 170,000 clones, roughly 85% seen once. Sequences were derived from peripheral blood, sampled 28 days after the second AZD1222 dose. These receptors were obtained from an adult who received the AZD1222 COVID-19 vaccine.

The V call is TRBV7-9, the J call TRBJ2-7; TRBD1 aligns across 8 bases. The CDR3 is 15 residues long. The junction had 12 bases not matched to a gene; V was cut back by 5 bases and J by 6 bases. The germline V gene encodes CDR1 SEHNR and CDR2 FQNEAQ (reference sequence). The CDR3 reads CASSPRQGLSGEQYF. Written as DNA, the CDR3 is TGTGCCAGCAGCCCCCGACAGGGGCTGAGTGGCGAGCAGTACTTC. The variable domain in full, with the rest retrieved from reference TRBV7-9 and TRBJ2-7, is DTGVSQNPRHKITKRGQNVTFRCDPISEHNRLYWYRQTLGQGPEFLTYFQNEAQLEKSRLLSDRFSAERPKGSFSTLEIQRTEQGDSAMYLCASSPRQGLSGEQYFGPGTRLTVT.

The chain carries TRBV9 and TRBJ1-5; no clear D gene. Trimming left V 0 bases short and J 1 base short, with 2 bases between. This CDR3 region has 13 residues. Per germline, CDR1 SGDLS and CDR2 YYNGEE. The CDR3 nucleotides read TGTGCCAGCAGCGTAGGCAGCAATCAGCCCCAGCATTTT. Translating gives CASSVGSNQPQHF.

This chain connects TRBV7-9 to TRBJ1-2; D is possibly TRBD1 (5 bases). V shed 5 bases and J shed 3 bases, with 13 bases lying between them. This CDR3 has 14 residues. Germline assignment: CDR1 SEHNR and CDR2 FQNEAQ (reference sequence). The CDR3 DNA sequence: TGTGCCAGCAGCCGTCGACAGTCCCACTATGGCTACACCTTC. It yields the protein CASSRRQSHYGYTF.

The chain joins TRBV18 to TRBJ2-3; D call uncertain. V gave up 0 bases and J gave up 2 bases, with 3 bases separating them. The CDR3 is 13 amino acids. Germline V gene data show CDR1 as KGHSH and CDR2 as LQKENI. In DNA form, the CDR3 reads TGTGCCAGCTCACCACCGGTCACAGATACGCAGTATTTT. This sequence encodes CASSPPVTDTQYF.

The rearrangement links TRBV10-3 to TRBJ2-1, with 10 positions matching TRBD1. Germline-derived CDR1 and CDR2 are ENHRY and SYGVKD. V gave up 2 bases and J gave up 5 bases; unmatched junction bases: 3. This CDR3 spans 15 amino acids. The CDR3 coding sequence is TGTGCCATCAGTGAGCTGGGACAGGGGAACAATGAGCAGTTCTTC. Its translation: CAISELGQGNNEQFF.

The gene calls are TRBV2 and TRBJ2-3; D ambiguous. Trimming left V 6 bases short and J 9 bases short, with 13 bases between. The CDR3 spans 12 residues. From germline, CDR1 is SNHLY and CDR2 FYNNEI. CDR3 in amino acids: CASREIPPTQYF. In DNA form, the CDR3 reads TGTGCCAGCAGAGAGATCCCCCCAACGCAGTATTTT.

The J gene is TRBJ2-5, the V gene TRBV6-2 or TRBV6-3; D is ambiguous. Germline CDR1 and CDR2: MNHEY and SVGEGT. The CDR3 consists of 15 residues. Trimming removed 5 bases at V and 0 bases at J, with 13 bases between. The DNA of the CDR3 is TGTGCCAGCAGTGACCCTGGCCGGTACCAAGAGACCCAGTACTTC. Translation gives CASSDPGRYQETQYF.

The rearrangement joins TRBV19 to TRBJ2-3; 8 bases fit TRBD2. The CDR3 is made up of 15 amino acids. Per germline, CDR1 LNHDA and CDR2 SQIVND (reference sequence). Trimming at V came to 5 bases and at J to 7 bases, leaving 11 bases not matched to a gene. The CDR3 sequence is CASSPREGPTNTQYF. Here the CDR3 DNA reads TGTGCCAGTAGTCCCCGGGAGGGGCCCACGAATACGCAGTATTTT.

The chain employs TRBV7-6 and TRBJ1-4, with D unresolved. The germline V gene has CDR1 SGHVS and CDR2 FNYEAQ. This CDR3 is built from 15 residues. With 5 bases removed from V and 8 bases from J, the gap between germline ends came to 18 bases. This chain's CDR3 is CASSKIPGSGEKLFF. The DNA for the CDR3 is TGTGCCAGCAGCAAGATACCGGGTTCGGGGGAAAAACTGTTTTTT.

The chain uses TRBV12-3 or TRBV12-4 and TRBJ2-5; tentative D call: TRBD2 (6 bases). The CDR3 is 13 residues long. V was trimmed by 6 bases and J by 1 base, leaving 9 bases between them. This CDR3 is CASRGGAQETQYF. The CDR3 DNA is TGTGCCAGCAGGGGGGGAGCCCAAGAGACCCAGTACTTC.

The chain joins TRBV29-1 to TRBJ1-2; 12 positions match TRBD1. CDR1 is SQVTM, CDR2 ANQGSEA, per germline. The trim removed 7 bases at V and 8 bases at J, leaving 14 bases unmatched. This CDR3 is built from 15 residues. Here the CDR3 DNA reads TGCAGCGCAAATGGATTAGGGACAGGGGGCATGGGCTACACCTTC. It yields the protein CSANGLGTGGMGYTF.

The chain employs TRBV5-1 and TRBJ2-7; D might be TRBD2 (7 bases). CDR3 length: 16 residues. From germline, CDR1 is SGHRS and CDR2 YFSETQ. The V gene lost 5 bases and the J gene lost 3 bases, with 21 bases spanning the gap. The CDR3 here is CASRRGQDATLYEQYF. The CDR3 DNA reads as TGCGCCAGCAGGCGGGGGCAGGACGCTACGCTCTACGAGCAGTACTTC.

With respect to this clone: Relative to the germline gene, one junction end is altered; a read error may explain this. The rearrangement joins TRBV3-1 (or the pseudogene TRBV3-2) to TRBJ2-7; no definite D call. Germline-derived CDR1 and CDR2 are LGHDT and YNNKEL (reference sequence). The CDR3 has 14 amino acids. The CDR3 nucleotides are TGTGCCAGCAGCCAAGTGGCAGGCTCGTACGAGCAGTACTTT. It translates to CASSQVAGSYEQYF.

The chain has TRBV4-1 and TRBJ2-3; perhaps TRBD1 as D (5 bases). Trimming shortened V by 2 bases and J by 0 bases, and 9 bases separated the two germline ends. The CDR3 consists of 15 residues. In germline, CDR1 is MGHRA, CDR2 YSYEKL. CDR3: CASSQRGVSTDTQYF. The DNA of the CDR3 is TGCGCCAGCAGCCAAAGGGGCGTTAGCACAGATACGCAGTATTTT.

This clone was observed a handful of times. V gene TRBV4-2 combines with J gene TRBJ2-1, with 7 bases aligning to TRBD2. Germline values: CDR1 LGHNA, CDR2 YNFKEQ. J lost 7 bases, V lost 2 bases, and 5 bases had no gene match. This CDR3 comprises 14 residues. The CDR3 protein is CASSQPQAGNEQFF. The CDR3 DNA sequence: TGTGCCAGCAGCCAACCCCAAGCGGGGAATGAGCAGTTCTTC.

The gene calls are TRBV7-8 and TRBJ2-6; TRBD1 might be the D (5 bases). CDR1 and CDR2 (germline): SGHVS, FQNEAQ. This CDR3 comprises 18 residues. The V and J ends lost 5 bases and 2 bases respectively, with 19 bases between them. The DNA of the CDR3 is TGTGCCAGCAGCCCCCCCCGGCGGTGGGGCGCTGGGGCCAACGTCCTGACTTTC. This gives the protein CASSPPRRWGAGANVLTF. Using reference TRBV7-8 and TRBJ2-6 for the parts outside the CDR3, the full variable domain is GAGVSQSPRYKVAKRGQDVALRCDPISGHVSLFWYQQALGQGPEFLTYFQNEAQLDKSGLPSDRFFAERPEGSVSTLKIQRTQQEDSAVYLCASSPPRRWGAGANVLTFGAGSRLTVL.

This rearrangement joins TRBV7-9 to TRBJ1-1; TRBD1 agrees at 7 bases. There are 15 residues in the CDR3. Germline V gene data show CDR1 as SEHNR and CDR2 as FQNEAQ (reference sequence). With V trimmed by 5 bases and J by 1 base, 7 bases remained unmatched. The CDR3 region is CASSRQGGENTEAFF. The CDR3 DNA is TGTGCCAGCAGCCGACAGGGTGGAGAGAACACTGAAGCTTTCTTT. The variable domain in full, completed from reference TRBV7-9 and TRBJ1-1, reads DTGVSQNPRHKITKRGQNVTFRCDPISEHNRLYWYRQTLGQGPEFLTYFQNEAQLEKSRLLSDRFSAERPKGSFSTLEIQRTEQGDSAMYLCASSRQGGENTEAFFGQGTRLTVV.

This chain links TRBV20-1 with TRBJ1-4; 9 positions match TRBD1. The CDR3 is made up of 11 amino acids. Germline loops: CDR1 DFQATT, CDR2 SNEGSKA (reference sequence). The J segment lost 12 bases and the V segment lost 6 bases, leaving 5 bases of the junction unmatched. This CDR3 reads CSAHRGLELFF. DNA of the CDR3: TGCAGTGCCCACAGGGGGCTTGAACTGTTTTTT.

The genes are TRBV7-8 and TRBJ1-5, with D perhaps matching TRBD1 (6 bases). The CDR3 spans 17 residues. Germline V gene sequence: CDR1 SGHVS, CDR2 FQNEAQ. V dropped 2 bases and J dropped 3 bases, with 17 bases sitting between them. The CDR3 loop is CASSLIIRQANNQPQHF. The DNA for the CDR3 is TGTGCCAGCAGCTTAATCATTCGACAGGCCAACAATCAGCCCCAGCATTTT.